The 30 T cell receptor beta chains given below trace back to one sample, sequenced in a study of OX40 agonist ivuxolimab in advanced cancers. The assay was immunoSEQ multiplex PCR, and TCRdb's table has in-frame clones only and misses some. The sample carries 43,000 or so clones, more than 70% recorded once. The sample here was CD4+ or CD8+ T cells sorted from blood, taken in a trial of the OX40 agonist ivuxolimab. These receptor sequences come from an adult with an advanced solid tumor such as melanoma, head and neck, liver or kidney cancer.

The chain is built from TRBV6-1 and TRBJ2-4, with 7 bases aligning to TRBD2. With V trimmed by 6 bases and J by 6 bases, 8 bases remained unmatched. The CDR3 is made up of 14 amino acids. CDR1 and CDR2 from the germline V gene are MNHNS and SASEGT. DNA of the CDR3: TGTGCCAGCAGGGCCCCGGGGGGTGGAAACATTCAGTACTTC. It is translated as CASRAPGGGNIQYF.

The chain has TRBV28 and TRBJ2-7; 10 nucleotides agree with TRBD1. There are 15 residues in the CDR3. With V trimmed by 2 bases and J by 4 bases, 5 bases remained unmatched. The germline V gene has CDR1 MDHEN and CDR2 SYDVKM. The CDR3 sequence: CASSLGDRGFYEQYF. CDR3 DNA: TGTGCCAGCAGTTTAGGGGACAGGGGTTTTTACGAGCAGTACTTC.

This chain connects TRBV6-5 to TRBJ2-7; a weak D match, TRBD1 (6 bases). The CDR3 runs 14 residues. V lost 5 bases and J lost 2, with 13 bases in between. Germline-derived CDR1 and CDR2 are MNHEY and SVGAGI. The chain's CDR3 is CASSRTGGPYEQYF. For the CDR3, the DNA is TGTGCCAGCAGTCGCACTGGGGGCCCCTACGAGCAGTACTTC.

J is TRBJ1-1 and V is TRBV11-3, with 8 bases that match TRBD1. Trimming at V came to 5 bases and at J to 10 bases, leaving 6 bases not matched to a gene. This CDR3 contains 12 residues. From germline, CDR1 is SGHNT and CDR2 YENEEA. This CDR3 is CASSGQGGRAFF. The CDR3 region has the DNA TGTGCCAGCAGCGGACAGGGAGGTCGAGCTTTCTTT.

The chain has TRBV27 and TRBJ1-5, with 9 positions matching TRBD1. The trim removed 2 bases at V and 8 bases at J, leaving 4 bases unmatched. Per the germline V gene, CDR1 is MNHEY and CDR2 is SMNVEV (reference sequence). There are 14 residues in the CDR3. The CDR3 sequence: CASSLDRGGEPQHF. CDR3 DNA: TGTGCCAGCAGTTTAGACAGGGGGGGGGAGCCCCAGCATTTT.

The chain couples TRBV29-1 to TRBJ2-4, with a weak D call TRBD1 (5 bases). Germline CDR1 and CDR2: SQVTM and ANQGSEA. CDR3 size: 13 residues. Trimming cost V 4 bases and J 4 bases, with 11 bases left between them. The CDR3 DNA reads as TGCAGCGTTGGTATCAGGGTAAAAAACATTCAGTACTTC. It is translated as CSVGIRVKNIQYF.

CDR3 amino acids: CATSRDRAGTEAFF. The DNA of the CDR3 is TGTGCCACCAGCAGGGATCGGGCCGGAACTGAAGCTTTCTTT. The gene calls are TRBV15 and TRBJ1-1, with D unclear. V was cut by 3 bases and J by 5 bases, with 13 bases left in between. This CDR3 contains 14 residues. Germline CDR1 and CDR2: LNHNV and YYDKDF (reference sequence).

V usage is TRBV10-2 and J usage is TRBJ2-7; 14 positions match TRBD2. Germline V CDR1 and CDR2: WSHSY, SAAADI. Trimming removed 2 bases from V and 7 bases from J; junction bases left unmatched: 7. This CDR3 contains 16 residues. CDR3 residues: CASSEGGTSGRGEQYF. The DNA for the CDR3 is TGCGCCAGCAGTGAGGGAGGGACTAGCGGGAGAGGGGAGCAGTACTTC.

This chain joins TRBV11-2 and TRBJ2-7, with a weak D call TRBD1 (5 bases). Trimming removed 3 bases from V and 1 base from J, with 10 bases in between. In germline, CDR1 is SGHAT, CDR2 FQNNGV. The CDR3 covers 14 residues. The CDR3 DNA is TGTGCCAGCAGCTTTTCAGACAGTTCCTACGAGCAGTACTTC. Its translation: CASSFSDSSYEQYF.

The CDR3 sequence: CASSLEGPQPQHF. The CDR3 DNA reads as TGTGCCAGCAGCTTAGAGGGACCCCAGCCCCAGCATTTT. V usage is TRBV7-9 and J usage is TRBJ1-5; maybe TRBD1 (5 bases). The CDR3 sequence is 13 residues long. Germline loops: CDR1 SEHNR, CDR2 FQNEAQ (reference sequence). V dropped 1 base and J dropped 7 bases, with 8 bases sitting between them.

Within the sample, this clone is medium-sized. The chain joins TRBV6-5 to TRBJ1-2, with D perhaps TRBD1 (6 bases). The ends were cut back, 10 bases at V and 3 bases at J, with 12 bases in the middle. This CDR3 spans 12 amino acids. Germline lookup yields CDR1 MNHEY and CDR2 SVGAGI. CDR3 loop: CAIRGADYGYTF. The CDR3 DNA reads TGTGCCATACGGGGGGCGGACTATGGCTACACCTTC.

The V call is TRBV10-3, the J call TRBJ2-7; D unclear. From germline, CDR1 is ENHRY and CDR2 SYGVKD. The ends were cut back, 2 bases at V and 0 bases at J, with 5 bases in the middle. This CDR3 region has 13 residues. CDR3 coding DNA: TGTGCCATCAGTGAGCAGAACTCCTACGAGCAGTACTTC. The encoded protein is CAISEQNSYEQYF.

The rearrangement uses TRBV6-1 and TRBJ2-3; 7 bases line up with TRBD2. Germline lookup yields CDR1 MNHNS and CDR2 SASEGT. The CDR3 runs to 15 residues. V shed 8 bases and J 0 bases; nucleotides not matched to a gene: 8. CDR3: CASAFSGLSTDTQYF. The CDR3 nucleotides read TGTGCCAGCGCATTTAGCGGGCTCAGCACAGATACGCAGTATTTT.

This chain uses TRBV11-1 with TRBJ1-3; no reliable D call. V shed 1 base and J shed 0 bases, with 10 bases lying between them. The germline V gene has CDR1 SGHAT and CDR2 FQDESV (reference sequence). CDR3 length: 16 residues. CDR3 nucleotide sequence: TGTGCCAGCAGCTTAGGTCTCGGAGTCTCTGGAAACACCATATATTTT. This codes for CASSLGLGVSGNTIYF.

The chain carries TRBV2 and TRBJ1-2, with a tentative D call TRBD1 (5 bases). The CDR3 totals 15 residues. V lost 1 base and J 4 bases, leaving 13 bases between the germline ends. Germline assignment: CDR1 SNHLY and CDR2 FYNNEI. CDR3 sequence (DNA): TGTGCCAGCAGTGAAGATCAGGGAGGGACCTATGGCTACACCTTC. Protein sequence: CASSEDQGGTYGYTF.

This clone was counted between two and nine times. This chain joins TRBV28 and TRBJ1-2; tentatively, D is TRBD1 (5 bases). This CDR3 spans 14 amino acids. V was cut by 6 bases and J by 0 bases, with 11 bases left in between. Per germline, CDR1 MDHEN and CDR2 SYDVKM. This CDR3 is CASRTGGANYGYTF. The CDR3 region has the DNA TGTGCCAGCAGGACGGGGGGGGCTAACTATGGCTACACCTTC.

CDR3 nucleotide sequence: TGTGCCAGCAGCAGTACAGATACGCAGTATTTT. Its protein is CASSSTDTQYF. The chain couples TRBV5-6 to TRBJ2-3, with D unresolved. The CDR3 consists of 11 residues. The ends were cut back, 4 bases at V and 3 bases at J, with 3 bases in the middle. Germline CDR1 reads SGHDT; CDR2 reads YYEEEE.

The chain has TRBV5-4 and TRBJ2-7, with a possible D match to TRBD2 (5 bases). V dropped 4 bases and J dropped 3 bases, with 17 bases sitting between them. Looked up from germline, CDR1 is SGHNT and CDR2 is YYREEE (reference sequence). This CDR3 has 15 residues. CDR3 in amino acids: CASSLGSSLIYEQYF. DNA for the CDR3: TGTGCCAGCAGCCTTGGGTCTAGCCTTATCTACGAGCAGTACTTC.

This chain uses TRBV5-8 with TRBJ1-4; D is uncertain. From germline, CDR1 is SGHTS and CDR2 YDEGEE. The CDR3 runs to 17 residues. Trimming shortened V by 4 bases and J by 0 bases, and 16 bases separated the two germline ends. This CDR3 is CASSPLGSSTTNEKLFF. CDR3 coding DNA: TGTGCCAGCAGCCCCCTAGGCAGCAGCACAACTAATGAAAAACTGTTTTTT.

The gene calls are TRBV19 and TRBJ2-2, with 8 bases lining up with TRBD1. Per the germline V gene, CDR1 is LNHDA and CDR2 is SQIVND (reference sequence). The CDR3 runs 17 residues. J lost 6 bases, V lost 1 base, and 10 bases had no gene match. CDR3 nucleotide sequence: TGTGCCAGTAGTATAGGGGGCGGGACAGGACCGGCCGGGGAGCTGTTTTTT. It specifies CASSIGGGTGPAGELFF.

V gene TRBV18 combines with J gene TRBJ1-2; a weak D match, TRBD1 (5 bases). CDR1 KGHSH and CDR2 LQKENI come from the germline V gene. The length of the CDR3 is 15 residues. Between the trimmed V and J ends, which lost 0 bases and 8 bases, there was a span of 16 bases. CDR3 nucleotide sequence: TGTGCCAGCTCACCACCGGGACTCAAGGGCTCCGGCTACACCTTC. It encodes CASSPPGLKGSGYTF.

This rearrangement joins TRBV7-6 to TRBJ2-5; 7 bases line up with TRBD1. Germline assignment: CDR1 SGHVS and CDR2 FNYEAQ. CDR3 length: 14 amino acids. The V segment lost 4 bases and the J segment 5 bases; nucleotides outside the gene matches: 7. The CDR3 DNA reads TGTGCCAGCAGCTCCAACAGGGGTTACGAGACCCAGTACTTC. Translation: CASSSNRGYETQYF.

The chain couples TRBV28 to TRBJ2-7, with D maybe TRBD2 (5 bases). CDR1 is MDHEN and CDR2 is SYDVKM in the germline V gene. The CDR3 extends over 13 amino acids. Trimming pared 2 bases from V and 4 bases from J, leaving 9 bases between. This chain's CDR3 is CASSLNPGYEQYF. CDR3 nucleotide sequence: TGTGCCAGCAGTTTAAATCCGGGATACGAGCAGTACTTC.

The rearrangement uses TRBV5-1 and TRBJ1-6; 7 positions match TRBD1. After removal of 6 bases from V and 7 bases from J, the junction contained 7 bases not matched to a gene. There are 14 residues in the CDR3. Germline V gene sequence: CDR1 SGHRS, CDR2 YFSETQ. The CDR3 is CASNLQGGNSPLHF. In nucleotides, the CDR3 is TGCGCCAGCAACCTCCAGGGGGGCAATTCACCCCTCCACTTT.

The chain employs TRBV29-1 and TRBJ1-2, with 9 bases aligning to TRBD1. CDR1 and CDR2 from the germline V gene are SQVTM and ANQGSEA. V lost 6 bases and J lost 4; bases outside the gene matches: 9. The CDR3 runs to 14 residues. CDR3 nucleotide sequence: TGCAGCGTGGTACCGGGACAGGGAGGCTATGGCTACACCTTC. Its translation: CSVVPGQGGYGYTF.

This chain links TRBV5-1 with TRBJ1-3, with D possibly being TRBD1 (5 bases). The germline V gene encodes CDR1 SGHRS and CDR2 YFSETQ. The CDR3 runs 18 residues. Trimming removed 4 bases from V and 0 bases from J, with 20 bases in between. In nucleotides, the CDR3 is TGCGCCAGCAGCCCCTTAGGGACCAGATCTTTCTCTGGAAACACCATATATTTT. Its protein is CASSPLGTRSFSGNTIYF.

This clone appeared a few times. The chain links TRBV6-1 to TRBJ2-3, with D possibly matching TRBD1 (5 bases). The CDR3 spans 14 residues. Trimming took 3 bases from V and 0 from J, leaving 7 bases between them. CDR1 is MNHNS, CDR2 SASEGT, per germline. The CDR3 DNA reads TGTGCCAGCAGTGATTCAGGGAGCACAGATACGCAGTATTTT. Protein sequence: CASSDSGSTDTQYF.

The chain links TRBV7-9 to TRBJ2-5; 7 nucleotides align to TRBD1. The CDR3 runs to 14 residues. Trimming removed 5 bases from V and 1 base from J; junction bases left unmatched: 4. Germline CDR1 and CDR2: SEHNR and FQNEAQ (reference sequence). The CDR3 spells CASSTYRGQETQYF. As DNA, the CDR3 is TGTGCCAGCAGCACATACAGGGGCCAAGAGACCCAGTACTTC.

The J gene is TRBJ2-3, the V gene TRBV7-2; D unclear. Per germline, CDR1 SGHTA and CDR2 FQGNSA. Trimming shortened V by 1 base and J by 2 bases, and 13 bases separated the two germline ends. This CDR3 contains 16 residues. CDR3 bases: TGTGCCAGCAGCTTAGTCGGTAGCCTGAACACAGATACGCAGTATTTT. The encoded protein is CASSLVGSLNTDTQYF.

The chain recombines TRBV2 with TRBJ2-5; D uncertain. The CDR3 spans 12 residues. Germline V gene lookup returns CDR1 SNHLY and CDR2 FYNNEI. V was clipped by 6 bases and J by 7 bases, with 12 bases between them. The CDR3 DNA is TGTGCCAGCAGGCAAGGATTAGGGACCCAGTACTTC. This translates into CASRQGLGTQYF.